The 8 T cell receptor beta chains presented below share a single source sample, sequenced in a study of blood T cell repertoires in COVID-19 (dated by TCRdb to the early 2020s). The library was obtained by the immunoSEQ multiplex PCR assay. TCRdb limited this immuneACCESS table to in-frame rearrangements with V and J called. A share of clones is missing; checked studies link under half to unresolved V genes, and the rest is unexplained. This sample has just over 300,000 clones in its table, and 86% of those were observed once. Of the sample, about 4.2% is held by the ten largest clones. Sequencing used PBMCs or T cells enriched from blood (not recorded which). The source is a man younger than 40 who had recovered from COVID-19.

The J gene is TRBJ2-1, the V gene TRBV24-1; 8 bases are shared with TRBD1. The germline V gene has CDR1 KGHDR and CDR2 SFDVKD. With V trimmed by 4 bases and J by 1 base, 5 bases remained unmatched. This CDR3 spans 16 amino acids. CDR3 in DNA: TGTGCCACCAGTGACTATAGACAGGGGTCCTACAATGAGCAGTTCTTC. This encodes CATSDYRQGSYNEQFF.

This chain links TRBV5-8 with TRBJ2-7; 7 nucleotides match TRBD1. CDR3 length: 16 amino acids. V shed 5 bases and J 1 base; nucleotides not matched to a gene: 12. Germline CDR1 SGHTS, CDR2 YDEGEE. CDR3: CASRRRSPGGSYEQYF. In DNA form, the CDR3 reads TGTGCCAGCAGACGAAGGTCCCCAGGGGGTTCCTACGAGCAGTACTTC.

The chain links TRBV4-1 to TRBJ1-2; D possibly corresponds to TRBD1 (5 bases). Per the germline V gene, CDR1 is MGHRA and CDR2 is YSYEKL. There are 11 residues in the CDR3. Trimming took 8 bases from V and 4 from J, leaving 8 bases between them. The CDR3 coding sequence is TGCGCCAGCGCTACAGGCTATGGCTACACCTTC. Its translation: CASATGYGYTF.

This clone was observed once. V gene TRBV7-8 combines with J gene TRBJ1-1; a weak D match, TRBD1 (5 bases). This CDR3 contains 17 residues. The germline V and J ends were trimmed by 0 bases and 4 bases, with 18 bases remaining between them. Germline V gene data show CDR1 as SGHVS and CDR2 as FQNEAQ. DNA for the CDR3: TGTGCCAGCAGCTTAGCGGCGTTAGGGGATTGGAGCACTGAAGCTTTCTTT. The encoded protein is CASSLAALGDWSTEAFF.

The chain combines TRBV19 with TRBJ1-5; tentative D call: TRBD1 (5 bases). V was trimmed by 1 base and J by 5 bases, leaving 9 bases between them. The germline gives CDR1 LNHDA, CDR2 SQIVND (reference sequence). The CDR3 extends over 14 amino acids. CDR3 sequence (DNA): TGTGCCAGTAGTATAGCAGACAGTTATCAGCCCCAGCATTTT. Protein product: CASSIADSYQPQHF.

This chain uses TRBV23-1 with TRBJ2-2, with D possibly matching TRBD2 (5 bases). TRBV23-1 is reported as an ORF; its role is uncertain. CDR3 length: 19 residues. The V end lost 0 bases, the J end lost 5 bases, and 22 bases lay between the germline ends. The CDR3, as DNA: TGCGCCAGCAGTCAATCACTGGCGGACTCCACCCGAGGGACCGGGGAGCTGTTTTTT. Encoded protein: CASSQSLADSTRGTGELFF.

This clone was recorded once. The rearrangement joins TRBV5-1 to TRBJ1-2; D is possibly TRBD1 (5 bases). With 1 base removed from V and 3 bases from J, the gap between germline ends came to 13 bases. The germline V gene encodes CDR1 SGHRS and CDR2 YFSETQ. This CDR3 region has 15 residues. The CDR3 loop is CASSLKWGDDYGYTF. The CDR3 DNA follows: TGCGCCAGCAGCTTGAAGTGGGGGGACGACTATGGCTACACCTTC.

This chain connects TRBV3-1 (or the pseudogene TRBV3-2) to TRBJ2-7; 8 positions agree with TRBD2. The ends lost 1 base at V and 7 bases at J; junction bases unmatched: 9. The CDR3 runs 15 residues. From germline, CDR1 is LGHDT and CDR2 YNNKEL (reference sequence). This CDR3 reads CASSQGSYIAGEQYF. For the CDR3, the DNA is TGTGCCAGCAGCCAAGGAAGTTATATAGCGGGAGAGCAGTACTTC.